This T cell receptor (beta chain) was recorded in a study of tumor-infiltrating lymphocytes in primary liver carcinoma. Study outcomes and limitations: Relative to blood, tumors carried a significantly larger fraction of the repertoire in their top 250 clones (p = 0.039). Reduced overlap was seen in tumor-adjacent and tumor-blood pairs versus tumor region pairs.

This clonotype was counted ten times or more. Its antigen is not known. The V and J ends lost 5 bases and 3 bases respectively, with 10 bases between them. Germline CDR1 reads SGHNT; CDR2 reads YENEEA. The CDR3 totals 13 residues. Using a constant-region primer together with ProtoScript II reverse transcriptase, TCR beta cDNA was made from 450 to 600 ng of total RNA. It was through three nested multiplex PCR rounds of slightly modified ARM-PCR that TCR beta libraries arose. It was with TRBV1-TRBV30 forward primers and a C-beta reverse primer that the first two PCR rounds were run, at 10 to 11 cycles each. TCRdb reprocessed the multiplex PCR reads with MiXCR, giving one entry per CDR3 protein. This table has hundreds of thousands of distinct CDR3 sequences, over 55% appearing once. Extraction also yielded germline DNA, while blood RNA was obtained from unsorted whole blood.

Material: peripheral blood. The J gene is TRBJ2-5, the V gene TRBV11-3; a weak D match, TRBD2 (6 bases). This TCR was sampled from a man aged 35 to 55 with primary liver carcinoma and hepatitis B virus infection. The CDR3 protein is CASSTSREETQYF. CDR3 DNA: TGTGCCAGCAGCACTAGCCGCGAAGAGACCCAGTACTTC.